This T cell receptor (beta chain) was identified during a study of blood T cell repertoires in COVID-19. Some clones are missing from TCRdb's copy, which holds only in-frame ones; the method was immunoSEQ multiplex PCR. There are approximately 94,000 clones in the sample; approximately 90% occur only once, and 2.1% lies in the top ten. This clone was recorded a few times. Trimming shortened V by 3 bases and J by 0 bases, and 16 bases separated the two germline ends. This CDR3 comprises 16 residues. Germline assignment: CDR1 DFQATT and CDR2 SNEGSKA (reference sequence). Sequenced: peripheral blood. The sequence derives from a man in his fifties or sixties with active COVID-19. The rearrangement uses TRBV20-1 and TRBJ2-3; possibly TRBD2 for D (6 bases). In DNA form, the CDR3 reads TGCAGTGCTAGTTGGAGGGCAGAAGGTAGCACAGATACGCAGTATTTT. This translates into CSASWRAEGSTDTQYF.